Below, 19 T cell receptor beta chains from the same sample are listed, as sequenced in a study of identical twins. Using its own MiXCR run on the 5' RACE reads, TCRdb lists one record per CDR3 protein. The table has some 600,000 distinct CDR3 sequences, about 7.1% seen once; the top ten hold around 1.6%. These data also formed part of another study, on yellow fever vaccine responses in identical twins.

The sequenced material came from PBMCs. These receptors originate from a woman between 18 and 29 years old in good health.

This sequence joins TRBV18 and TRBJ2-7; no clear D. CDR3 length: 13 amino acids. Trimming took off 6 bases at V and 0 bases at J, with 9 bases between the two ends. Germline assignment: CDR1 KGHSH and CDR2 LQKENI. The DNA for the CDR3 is TGTGCCAGCTCCGGGTCCCCCTCCTACGAGCAGTACTTC. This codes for CASSGSPSYEQYF.

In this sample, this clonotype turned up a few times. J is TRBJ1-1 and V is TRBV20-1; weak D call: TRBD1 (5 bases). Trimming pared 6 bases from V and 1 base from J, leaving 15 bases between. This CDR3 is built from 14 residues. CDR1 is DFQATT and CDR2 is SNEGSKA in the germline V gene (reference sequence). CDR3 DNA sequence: TGCAGTGCCGATAAGGGACGGCAGAACACTGAAGCTTTCTTT. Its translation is CSADKGRQNTEAFF.

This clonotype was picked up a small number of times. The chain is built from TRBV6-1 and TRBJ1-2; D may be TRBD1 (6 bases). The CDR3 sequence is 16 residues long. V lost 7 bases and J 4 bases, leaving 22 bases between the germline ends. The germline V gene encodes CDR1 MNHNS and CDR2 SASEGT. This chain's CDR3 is CASTTGGGGAPYGYTF. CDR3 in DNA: TGTGCCAGCACCACCGGGGGCGGGGGTGCCCCCTATGGCTACACCTTC.

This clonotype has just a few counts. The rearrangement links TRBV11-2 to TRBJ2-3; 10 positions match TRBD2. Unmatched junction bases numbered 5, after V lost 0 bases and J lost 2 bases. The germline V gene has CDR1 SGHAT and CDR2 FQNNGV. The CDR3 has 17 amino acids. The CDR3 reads CASSLEGLAVFTDTQYF. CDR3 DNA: TGTGCCAGCAGCTTAGAAGGACTAGCGGTATTCACAGATACGCAGTATTTT.

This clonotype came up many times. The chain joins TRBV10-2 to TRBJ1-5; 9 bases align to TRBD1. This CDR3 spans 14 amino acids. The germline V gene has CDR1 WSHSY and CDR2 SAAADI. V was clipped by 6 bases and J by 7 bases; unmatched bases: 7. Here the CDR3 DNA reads TGCGCCAGCAGCCCGGGACAGGGCCGGCAGCCCCAGCATTTT. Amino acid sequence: CASSPGQGRQPQHF.

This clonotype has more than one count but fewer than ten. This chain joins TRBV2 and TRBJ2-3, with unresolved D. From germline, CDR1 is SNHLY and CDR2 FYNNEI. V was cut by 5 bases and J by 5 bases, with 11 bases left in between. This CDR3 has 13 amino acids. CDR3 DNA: TGTGCCAGCAGTCAATACTCCGGAGATACGCAGTATTTT. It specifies CASSQYSGDTQYF.

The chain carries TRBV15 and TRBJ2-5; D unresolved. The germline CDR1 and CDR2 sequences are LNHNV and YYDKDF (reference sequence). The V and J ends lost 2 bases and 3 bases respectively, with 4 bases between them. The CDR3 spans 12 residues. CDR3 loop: CATSRPEETQYF. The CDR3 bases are TGTGCCACCAGCAGACCCGAAGAGACCCAGTACTTC.

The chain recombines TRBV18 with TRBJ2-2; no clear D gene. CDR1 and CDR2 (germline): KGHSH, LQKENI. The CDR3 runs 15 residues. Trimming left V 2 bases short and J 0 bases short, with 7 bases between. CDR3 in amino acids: CASSPGHSNTGELFF. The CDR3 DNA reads TGTGCCAGCTCACCAGGCCATTCGAACACCGGGGAGCTGTTTTTT.

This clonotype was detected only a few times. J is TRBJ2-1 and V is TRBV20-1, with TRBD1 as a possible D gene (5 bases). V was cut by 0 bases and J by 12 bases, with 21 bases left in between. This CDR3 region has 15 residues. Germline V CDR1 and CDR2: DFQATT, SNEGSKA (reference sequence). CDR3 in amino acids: CSARDGAPWFPRQFF. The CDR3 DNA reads TGCAGTGCTAGAGATGGGGCTCCCTGGTTCCCTAGGCAGTTCTTC.

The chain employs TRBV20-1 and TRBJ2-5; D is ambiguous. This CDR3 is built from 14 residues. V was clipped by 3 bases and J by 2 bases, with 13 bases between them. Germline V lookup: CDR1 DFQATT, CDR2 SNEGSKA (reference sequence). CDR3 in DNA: TGCAGTGCTAGGACCCTGACATTTCAAGAGACCCAGTACTTC. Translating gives CSARTLTFQETQYF.

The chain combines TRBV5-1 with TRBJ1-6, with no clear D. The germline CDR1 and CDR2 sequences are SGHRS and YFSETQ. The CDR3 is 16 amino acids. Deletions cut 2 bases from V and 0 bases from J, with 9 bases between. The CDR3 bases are TGCGCCAGCAGCTTTAGCGGGAGCTCCTATAATTCACCCCTCCACTTT. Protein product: CASSFSGSSYNSPLHF.

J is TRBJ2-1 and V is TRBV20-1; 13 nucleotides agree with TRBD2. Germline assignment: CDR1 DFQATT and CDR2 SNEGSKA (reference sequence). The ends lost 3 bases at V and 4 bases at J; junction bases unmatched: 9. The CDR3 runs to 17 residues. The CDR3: CSARELAGGLWYNEQFF. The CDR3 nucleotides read TGCAGTGCTAGGGAACTAGCGGGGGGGCTGTGGTACAATGAGCAGTTCTTC.

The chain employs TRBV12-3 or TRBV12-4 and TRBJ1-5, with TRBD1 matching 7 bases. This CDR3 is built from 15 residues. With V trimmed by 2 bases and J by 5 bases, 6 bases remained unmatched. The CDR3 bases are TGTGCCAGCAGTTTATACAGGGGTGGGCATCAGCCCCAGCATTTT. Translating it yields CASSLYRGGHQPQHF.

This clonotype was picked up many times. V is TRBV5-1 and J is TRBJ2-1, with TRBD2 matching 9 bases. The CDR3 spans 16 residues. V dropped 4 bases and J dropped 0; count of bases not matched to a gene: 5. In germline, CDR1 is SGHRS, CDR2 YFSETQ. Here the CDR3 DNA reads TGCGCCAGCAGCCCTGGTAGCGGGAGCTCCTACAATGAGCAGTTCTTC. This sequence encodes CASSPGSGSSYNEQFF.

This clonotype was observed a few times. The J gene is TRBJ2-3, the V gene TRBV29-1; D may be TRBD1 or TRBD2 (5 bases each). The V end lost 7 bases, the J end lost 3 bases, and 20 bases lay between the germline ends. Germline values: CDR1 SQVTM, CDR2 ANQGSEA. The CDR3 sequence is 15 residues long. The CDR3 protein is CSALSGGSITDTQYF. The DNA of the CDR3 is TGCAGCGCCCTGAGTGGGGGAAGTATTACAGATACGCAGTATTTT.

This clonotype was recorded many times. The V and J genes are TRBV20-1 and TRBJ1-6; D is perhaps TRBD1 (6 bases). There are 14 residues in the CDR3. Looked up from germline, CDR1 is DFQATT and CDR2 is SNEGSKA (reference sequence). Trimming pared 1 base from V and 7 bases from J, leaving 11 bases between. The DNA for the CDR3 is TGCAGTGCTAGAGCCGGACAGCACAATTCACCCCTCCACTTT. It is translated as CSARAGQHNSPLHF.

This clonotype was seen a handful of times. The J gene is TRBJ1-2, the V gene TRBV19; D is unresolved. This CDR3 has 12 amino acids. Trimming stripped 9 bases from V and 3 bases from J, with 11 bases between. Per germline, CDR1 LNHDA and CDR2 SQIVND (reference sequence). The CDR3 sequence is CASLSQYYGYTF. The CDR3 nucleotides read TGTGCCAGCTTGTCGCAGTACTATGGCTACACCTTC.

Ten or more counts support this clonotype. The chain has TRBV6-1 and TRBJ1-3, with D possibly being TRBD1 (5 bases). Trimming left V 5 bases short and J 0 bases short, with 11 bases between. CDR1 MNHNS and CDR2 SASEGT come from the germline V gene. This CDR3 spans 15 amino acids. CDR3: CASSPGHSSGNTIYF. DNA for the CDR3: TGTGCCAGCAGTCCCGGACATTCCTCTGGAAACACCATATATTTT.

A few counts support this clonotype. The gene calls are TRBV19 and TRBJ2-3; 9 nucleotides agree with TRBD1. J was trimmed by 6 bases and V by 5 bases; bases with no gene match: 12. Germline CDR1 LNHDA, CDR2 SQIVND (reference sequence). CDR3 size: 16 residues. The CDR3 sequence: CASSDQDRGLVDTQYF. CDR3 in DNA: TGTGCCAGTAGTGACCAGGACAGGGGATTAGTGGATACGCAGTATTTT.